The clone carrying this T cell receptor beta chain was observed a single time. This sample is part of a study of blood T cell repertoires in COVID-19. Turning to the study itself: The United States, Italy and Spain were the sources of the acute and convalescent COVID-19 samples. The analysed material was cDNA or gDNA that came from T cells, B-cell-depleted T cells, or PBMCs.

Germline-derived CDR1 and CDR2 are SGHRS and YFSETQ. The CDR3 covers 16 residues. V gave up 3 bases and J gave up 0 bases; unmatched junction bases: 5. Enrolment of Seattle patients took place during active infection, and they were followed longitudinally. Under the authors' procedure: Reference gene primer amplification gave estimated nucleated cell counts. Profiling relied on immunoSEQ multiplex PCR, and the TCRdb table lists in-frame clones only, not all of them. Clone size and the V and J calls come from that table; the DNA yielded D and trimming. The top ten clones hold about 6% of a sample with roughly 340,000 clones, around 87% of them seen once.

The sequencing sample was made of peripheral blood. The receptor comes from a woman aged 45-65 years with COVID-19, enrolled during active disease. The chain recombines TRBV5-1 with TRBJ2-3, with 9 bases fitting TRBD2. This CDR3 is CASSSGTSLSTDTQYF. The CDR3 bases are TGCGCCAGCAGCTCCGGGACTAGCCTCAGCACAGATACGCAGTATTTT. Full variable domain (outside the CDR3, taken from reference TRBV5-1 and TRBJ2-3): KAGVTQTPRYLIKTRGQQVTLSCSPISGHRSVSWYQQTPGQGLQFLFEYFSETQRNKGNFPGRFSGRQFSNSRSEMNVSTLELGDSALYLCASSSGTSLSTDTQYFGPGTRLTVL.